The table lists the clone carrying this T cell receptor beta chain with a few counts. Profiling relied on immunoSEQ multiplex PCR, and the TCRdb table lists in-frame clones only, not all of them. The table lists about 210,000 clones, roughly 87% of them singletons, with around a tenth in the top ten. The sample is drawn from a study of blood T cell repertoires in COVID-19. Study as a whole: Donors in the United States, Italy and Spain gave samples during acute or convalescent COVID-19.

This clonotype was sampled from a man between 18 and 29 years old with acute COVID-19. The sample consisted of PBMCs or T cells enriched from blood (not recorded which).

The CDR3 sequence is CASSPQGTVYEQYF. DNA for the CDR3: TGTGCCAGCAGCCCACAGGGGACAGTCTACGAGCAGTACTTC. The chain recombines TRBV7-9 with TRBJ2-7; 7 positions agree with TRBD1. Germline V gene lookup returns CDR1 SEHNR and CDR2 FQNEAQ (reference sequence). The CDR3 consists of 14 residues. The V gene end was trimmed by 5 bases and the J gene end by 3 bases; junction bases not matched to a gene: 7.